The 23 T cell receptor beta chains below come from one sample, sequenced in a study of T cell responses to AZD1222 COVID-19 vaccine. The data were produced by immunoSEQ multiplex PCR, yet TCRdb's version contains in-frame clones alone and is incomplete. Of roughly 120,000 clones listed, 85% to 90% are singletons. The sample was peripheral blood, taken 28 days after the second AZD1222 dose. These receptors all come from an adult who received the AZD1222 COVID-19 vaccine.

V gene TRBV6-5 combines with J gene TRBJ1-1; perhaps TRBD1 as D (5 bases). The germline gives CDR1 MNHEY, CDR2 SVGAGI. V lost 2 bases and J lost 11, with 12 bases in between. CDR3 length: 12 residues. CDR3 sequence: CASSYAGWGAFF. The CDR3, as DNA: TGTGCCAGCAGTTACGCAGGCTGGGGGGCTTTCTTT.

V usage is TRBV30 and J usage is TRBJ1-6; TRBD1 matches 10 bases. The CDR3 consists of 14 residues. Trimming cost V 1 base and J 10 bases; bases outside gene matches: 4. Germline assignment: CDR1 GTSNPN and CDR2 SVGIG (reference sequence). The CDR3 DNA follows: TGTGCCTGGAGTGCCGGGACAGGGGAATCACCCCTCCACTTT. Translation gives CAWSAGTGESPLHF.

Concerning this clone: One end of the junction fails to match germline, which may point to a read error. This sequence joins TRBV6-1 and TRBJ2-7; D possibly corresponds to TRBD1 (5 bases). Germline V gives CDR1 MNHNS, CDR2 SASEGT. The CDR3 sequence is 11 residues long. The DNA of the CDR3 is TGTGCCAGCAGTGAAGTGACAGACACCCTCTTC. Translating it yields CASSEVTDTLF.

The chain recombines TRBV28 with TRBJ1-2; possible D gene TRBD1, 5 bases. Between the trimmed V and J ends, which lost 8 bases and 8 bases, there was a span of 21 bases. The V gene's germline CDR1 is MDHEN and CDR2 SYDVKM. The CDR3 contains 14 residues. In nucleotides, the CDR3 is TGTGCCAGCGGGCCCCGCGGGGCATGGAACGGCTACACCTTC. Translated, it gives CASGPRGAWNGYTF.

The V call is TRBV6-2 or TRBV6-3, the J call TRBJ1-1; 7 bases align to TRBD1. This CDR3 spans 14 amino acids. CDR1 and CDR2 from the germline V gene are MNHEY and SVGEGT. The V segment lost 5 bases and the J segment 8 bases; nucleotides outside the gene matches: 11. The CDR3: CASSRTGWKSEAFF. As DNA, the CDR3 is TGTGCCAGCAGTCGGACAGGTTGGAAAAGCGAAGCTTTCTTT.

The chain uses TRBV12-3 or TRBV12-4 and TRBJ1-2; no clear D. This CDR3 is built from 12 residues. The ends were cut back, 6 bases at V and 7 bases at J, with 12 bases in the middle. The CDR3 bases are TGTGCCAGCAGGTCCGGGATGAGTGGCTACACCTTC. Its translation: CASRSGMSGYTF.

The gene calls are TRBV5-6 and TRBJ1-4; the match to TRBD1 covers 9 bases. Germline V gives CDR1 SGHDT, CDR2 YYEEEE. V dropped 3 bases and J dropped 1; count of bases not matched to a gene: 1. The CDR3 has 15 amino acids. CDR3 sequence (DNA): TGTGCCAGCAGCTGGGGACAGGGAACTAATGAAAAACTGTTTTTT. This translates into CASSWGQGTNEKLFF.

For the CDR3, the DNA is TGTGCCAGCAATAGTCGGCAGGGTAGCGGCTACACCTTC. Its protein product is CASNSRQGSGYTF. The rearrangement uses TRBV19 and TRBJ1-2; tentatively, D is TRBD1 (5 bases). The CDR3 extends over 13 amino acids. V gave up 9 bases and J gave up 8 bases, with 19 bases separating them. CDR1 LNHDA and CDR2 SQIVND come from the germline V gene (reference sequence).

The genes are TRBV25-1 and TRBJ1-1; the D gene is possibly TRBD1 (5 bases). Trimming cost V 4 bases and J 10 bases, with 13 bases left between them. The V gene's germline CDR1 is MGHDK and CDR2 SYGVNS. CDR3 length: 12 residues. The CDR3 spells CASSAARVRAFF. The DNA for the CDR3 is TGTGCCAGCAGTGCGGCCAGGGTAAGAGCTTTCTTT. Using reference TRBV25-1 and TRBJ1-1 for the parts outside the CDR3, the full variable domain is EADIYQTPRYLVIGTGKKITLECSQTMGHDKMYWYQQDPGMELHLIHYSYGVNSTEKGDLSSESTVSRIRTEHFPLTLESARPSHTSQYLCASSAARVRAFFGQGTRLTVV.

The chain uses TRBV7-8 and TRBJ2-1, with a tentative D call TRBD1 (6 bases). Trimming removed 5 bases from V and 4 bases from J, with 15 bases in between. Germline V lookup: CDR1 SGHVS, CDR2 FQNEAQ. The CDR3 spans 15 residues. CDR3 amino acids: CASSQGWGPYNEQFF. The CDR3 DNA is TGTGCCAGCAGCCAAGGGTGGGGGCCATACAATGAGCAGTTCTTC.

CDR3 sequence: CASSLAHSVSTDTQYF. The CDR3 DNA sequence: TGTGCCAGCAGCTTAGCGCACTCGGTGAGCACAGATACGCAGTATTTT. This chain uses TRBV7-2 with TRBJ2-3, with D unclear. In germline, CDR1 is SGHTA, CDR2 FQGNSA. V was shortened by 0 bases and J by 0 bases, with 10 bases between the two germline ends. The CDR3 is 16 residues long.

This clone occurred once. V is TRBV7-2 and J is TRBJ2-7; tentative D call: TRBD2 (5 bases). The V end lost 5 bases, the J end lost 5 bases, and 25 bases lay between the germline ends. Looked up from germline, CDR1 is SGHTA and CDR2 is FQGNSA. The CDR3 extends over 17 amino acids. The CDR3 nucleotides are TGTGCCAGCAGCCCCATCGGTCGGGGAACTACTGCTCACGAGCAGTACTTC. Translating it yields CASSPIGRGTTAHEQYF. The full variable domain, in which reference TRBV7-2 and TRBJ2-7 provide the parts outside the CDR3, is GAGVSQSPSNKVTEKGKDVELRCDPISGHTALYWYRQSLGQGLEFLIYFQGNSAPDKSGLPSDRFSAERTGGSVSTLTIQRTQQEDSAVYLCASSPIGRGTTAHEQYFGPGTRLTVT.

The chain uses TRBV19 and TRBJ1-1; weak D call: TRBD1 (6 bases). Germline loops: CDR1 LNHDA, CDR2 SQIVND (reference sequence). The CDR3 length is 15 residues. V lost 1 base and J lost 1, with 10 bases in between. The CDR3 coding sequence is TGTGCCAGTAGTATAGGAGTCAGGGGGAACACTGAAGCTTTCTTT. Its translation is CASSIGVRGNTEAFF.

The chain employs TRBV6-1 and TRBJ2-2; no clear D gene. CDR1 is MNHNS and CDR2 is SASEGT in the germline V gene. Trimming cost V 2 bases and J 1 base, with 5 bases left between them. The CDR3 contains 14 residues. The CDR3 here is CASSETQNTGELFF. The DNA for the CDR3 is TGTGCCAGCAGTGAAACACAGAACACCGGGGAGCTGTTTTTT.

The chain has TRBV28 and TRBJ2-7; D remains ambiguous. The CDR3 contains 14 residues. The germline V gene has CDR1 MDHEN and CDR2 SYDVKM. Trimming stripped 3 bases from V and 2 bases from J, with 11 bases between. The CDR3 DNA is TGTGCCAGCAGTTTTATGGGGTCGACCTACGAGCAGTACTTC. It codes for CASSFMGSTYEQYF.

This rearrangement joins TRBV19 to TRBJ1-2; D is uncertain. Germline V gene lookup returns CDR1 LNHDA and CDR2 SQIVND (reference sequence). V was pared by 4 bases and J by 2 bases, with 5 bases between. This CDR3 contains 12 residues. As DNA, the CDR3 is TGTGCCAGTAGTACCTCAAACTATGGCTACACCTTC. Translation: CASSTSNYGYTF.

The gene calls are TRBV11-2 and TRBJ1-3, with unresolved D. The V gene lost 4 bases and the J gene lost 1 base, with 11 bases spanning the gap. The CDR3 totals 15 residues. The V gene's germline CDR1 is SGHAT and CDR2 FQNNGV. CDR3 in amino acids: CASSYPGKSGNTIYF. The CDR3 nucleotides are TGTGCCAGCAGCTATCCAGGAAAATCTGGAAACACCATATATTTT.

This clone has more than one count but fewer than ten. The rearrangement links TRBV7-2 to TRBJ1-6; a weak D match, TRBD1 (5 bases). Germline V gene lookup returns CDR1 SGHTA and CDR2 FQGNSA. Trimming cost V 4 bases and J 3 bases, with 13 bases left between them. The CDR3 length is 16 residues. CDR3 coding DNA: TGTGCCAGCAGCTCCGCGGAGGGGAGCTATAATTCACCCCTCCACTTT. This gives the protein CASSSAEGSYNSPLHF. Together with reference TRBV7-2 and TRBJ1-6, the CDR3 gives the full variable domain: GAGVSQSPSNKVTEKGKDVELRCDPISGHTALYWYRQSLGQGLEFLIYFQGNSAPDKSGLPSDRFSAERTGGSVSTLTIQRTQQEDSAVYLCASSSAEGSYNSPLHFGNGTRLTVT.

The gene calls are TRBV30 and TRBJ2-2; the D call may be TRBD1 or TRBD2 (6 bases each). This CDR3 has 13 residues. CDR1 is GTSNPN and CDR2 is SVGIG in the germline V gene (reference sequence). Trimming took off 0 bases at V and 7 bases at J, with 9 bases between the two ends. In DNA, the CDR3 is TGTGCCTGGAGTGTTGGAGGGGGCGGGGAGCTGTTTTTT. It is translated as CAWSVGGGGELFF.

The genes are TRBV21-1 and TRBJ1-1; TRBD1 is taken as the D call from the table, unchecked against the DNA. TRBV21-1 is a listed pseudogene. There are 17 residues in the CDR3. In DNA form, the CDR3 reads TGTGCCAGCAGCAAATCCCCGGGGGACAGAATGAACACTGAAGCTTTCTTT. Translated: CASSKSPGDRMNTEAFF.

The chain carries TRBV6-2 or TRBV6-3 and TRBJ1-5, with D unclear. Germline V gene sequence: CDR1 MNHEY, CDR2 SVGEGT. CDR3 length: 13 residues. V was cut by 1 base and J by 7 bases, with 8 bases left in between. Here the CDR3 reads CASSYFAGQPQHF. DNA for the CDR3: TGTGCCAGCAGTTACTTTGCGGGGCAGCCCCAGCATTTT.

The DNA of the CDR3 is TGTGCCAGCAGCACGACAGGACAGCCCCAGCATTTT. Translating gives CASSTTGQPQHF. The J gene is TRBJ1-5, the V gene TRBV5-6; possibly TRBD1 for D (6 bases). Germline lookup yields CDR1 SGHDT and CDR2 YYEEEE. V gave up 4 bases and J gave up 7 bases, with 9 bases separating them. This CDR3 has 12 amino acids.

This chain connects TRBV4-3 to TRBJ2-5, with D possibly TRBD2 on 5 matching bases. The V gene's germline CDR1 is LGHNA and CDR2 YSLEER. The CDR3 is 14 amino acids. Trimming pared 3 bases from V and 3 bases from J, leaving 11 bases between. The CDR3 DNA reads as TGCGCCAGCAGCCAGGAGGTGGGGAAAGAGACCCAGTACTTC. Residues: CASSQEVGKETQYF.